These 26 T cell receptor beta chains share one sample of origin, sequenced in a study. MiXCR was run by TCRdb on the 5' RACE reads, yielding one entry per CDR3 protein. The sample lists 35,000 to 50,000 distinct CDR3 sequences; around 23% were seen once. Tregs were sorted as CD4+CD25+CD127-/low cells. The specimen sequenced was Tregs sorted from a lymph node. The source of these receptors is a female donor with breast cancer.

The chain recombines TRBV9 with TRBJ2-1; 8 positions match TRBD1. Trimming cost V 0 bases and J 1 base; bases outside gene matches: 0. The CDR3 consists of 15 residues. CDR1 and CDR2 from the germline V gene are SGDLS and YYNGEE. The CDR3 is CASSVGTGSYNEQFF. The CDR3 DNA sequence: TGTGCCAGCAGCGTAGGGACAGGGTCCTACAATGAGCAGTTCTTC.

This clonotype has a count of ten or more. The chain recombines TRBV20-1 with TRBJ1-5; D is unresolved. Between the trimmed V and J ends, which lost 5 bases and 2 bases, there was a span of 10 bases. Germline CDR1 and CDR2: DFQATT and SNEGSKA (reference sequence). The CDR3 spans 13 residues. CDR3 loop: CSAVGSGNQPQHF. The DNA of the CDR3 is TGCAGTGCTGTTGGGTCGGGCAATCAGCCCCAGCATTTT.

The sample holds a few counts of this clonotype. V and J are TRBV12-3 or TRBV12-4 and TRBJ1-1; D gene ambiguous. There are 12 residues in the CDR3. The V and J ends lost 8 bases and 0 bases respectively, with 7 bases between them. CDR3 protein: CASVEMNTEAFF. In DNA, the CDR3 is TGTGCCAGCGTCGAGATGAACACTGAAGCTTTCTTT.

A remark on this clonotype: Possible read error: a much larger clone is one base away. The chain combines TRBV25-1 with TRBJ2-7; possibly TRBD1 for D (6 bases). Germline values: CDR1 MGHDK, CDR2 SYGVNS. This CDR3 spans 14 amino acids. The CDR3 is CASGQTGPDYGQYF. CDR3 coding DNA: TGTGCCAGCGGACAGACAGGACCCGACTACGGGCAGTACTTC.

This clonotype was seen only a few times. The CDR3 loop is CASSAGTGVYGYTF. CDR3 coding DNA: TGTGCCAGCAGCGCCGGGACAGGGGTCTATGGCTACACCTTC. The chain combines TRBV9 with TRBJ1-2; TRBD1 matches 10 bases. This CDR3 region has 14 residues. Trimming cost V 3 bases and J 4 bases; bases outside gene matches: 3. Per the germline V gene, CDR1 is SGDLS and CDR2 is YYNGEE.

Turning to this clonotype: A much larger clone sits a single nucleotide away, making a read error possible. The CDR3 sequence: CDSSFGGFGGYNEQFF. For the CDR3, the DNA is TGTGACAGCAGCTTTGGGGGGTTCGGGGGCTACAATGAGCAGTTCTTC. V gene TRBV7-2 combines with J gene TRBJ2-1; D is possibly TRBD2 (6 bases). This CDR3 is built from 16 residues. Germline CDR1 SGHTA, CDR2 FQGNSA.

Details on this clonotype: Because the CDR3 is missing its conserved closing phenylalanine or tryptophan, this is likely a read error. The chain combines TRBV4-2 with TRBJ2-1; 11 bases are a match to TRBD2. The germline CDR1 and CDR2 sequences are LGHNA and YNFKEQ. This CDR3 region has 15 residues. The trim removed 0 bases at V and 10 bases at J, leaving 5 bases unmatched. This CDR3 is CASSQELAGDREQFL. CDR3 DNA sequence: TGTGCCAGCAGCCAAGAACTAGCGGGAGATCGAGAGCAGTTCCTC.

The V call is TRBV18, the J call TRBJ1-3, with 8 bases lining up with TRBD1. Germline CDR1 reads KGHSH; CDR2 reads LQKENI. After removal of 5 bases from V and 4 bases from J, the junction contained 4 bases not matched to a gene. The CDR3 runs 14 residues. Written as DNA, the CDR3 is TGTGCCAGCTCATCCCGGACAGGGGGAAACACCATATATTTT. Its protein product is CASSSRTGGNTIYF.

As regards this clonotype: At one end, the junction sequence differs from germline, possibly due to a read error. The chain joins TRBV13 to TRBJ2-7; 11 bases map to TRBD1. Germline V gene data show CDR1 as PRHDT and CDR2 as FYEKMQ (reference sequence). The CDR3 extends over 14 amino acids. In DNA, the CDR3 is TGTACCAGCAGCTACGGACAGGGGGCGGACGAGCAGTACTTC. Translated, it gives CTSSYGQGADEQYF.

This clonotype was seen many times. V and J are TRBV11-2 and TRBJ1-2; 10 bases align to TRBD1. V was clipped by 0 bases and J by 4 bases; unmatched bases: 5. This CDR3 spans 16 amino acids. CDR1 is SGHAT and CDR2 is FQNNGV in the germline V gene. The CDR3 DNA reads as TGTGCCAGCAGCTTAGATGCCGGGACAGGGGTCTATGGCTACACCTTC. It translates to CASSLDAGTGVYGYTF.

J is TRBJ2-2 and V is TRBV4-1; D is perhaps TRBD1 or TRBD2 (5 bases each). The ends were cut back, 0 bases at V and 5 bases at J, with 10 bases in the middle. In germline, CDR1 is MGHRA, CDR2 YSYEKL. The CDR3 is 15 amino acids. CDR3 in amino acids: CASSQEVGETGELFF. CDR3 nucleotide sequence: TGCGCCAGCAGCCAAGAAGTAGGGGAGACCGGGGAGCTGTTTTTT.

This clonotype was seen only a few times. The genes are TRBV7-9 and TRBJ2-7; 9 nucleotides agree with TRBD2. CDR1 is SEHNR and CDR2 is FQNEAQ in the germline V gene (reference sequence). With V trimmed by 3 bases and J by 0 bases, 9 bases remained unmatched. This CDR3 comprises 17 residues. CDR3 DNA: TGTGCCAGCAGCTTCCCCCGCGGGAGGGCCAACTCCTACGAGCAGTACTTC. Translation gives CASSFPRGRANSYEQYF.

This clonotype was counted between two and nine times. This chain uses TRBV6-4 with TRBJ2-1; D tentatively fits TRBD1 or TRBD2 (5 bases each). The CDR3 sequence is 16 residues long. Per germline, CDR1 MRHNA and CDR2 SNTAGT. The V end lost 1 base, the J end lost 2 bases, and 12 bases lay between the germline ends. The CDR3 nucleotides read TGTGCCAGCAGTGACTTACTAGGGGCCCCCTACAATGAGCAGTTCTTC. Its translation is CASSDLLGAPYNEQFF.

V usage is TRBV7-9 and J usage is TRBJ2-1, with 13 bases aligning to TRBD2. The V gene's germline CDR1 is SEHNR and CDR2 FQNEAQ (reference sequence). The CDR3 runs to 17 residues. V lost 5 bases, J lost 9 bases, and 13 bases stayed unmatched. The CDR3 DNA is TGTGCCAGCAGCCCCAGAGTAGGGACTAGCGGGATTTCTGAGCAGTTCTTC. Protein product: CASSPRVGTSGISEQFF.

The rearrangement links TRBV30 to TRBJ2-1; TRBD2 aligns across 11 bases. Germline loops: CDR1 GTSNPN, CDR2 SVGIG (reference sequence). The CDR3 is 14 amino acids. V lost 8 bases to trimming and J lost 4 bases; unmatched junction nucleotides: 7. The CDR3 loop reads CAGGTSGQYNEQFF. Here the CDR3 DNA reads TGTGCCGGGGGGACTAGCGGTCAGTACAATGAGCAGTTCTTC.

Comments on this clonotype: A much larger clone lies a single base off, so this may be a read error. The chain couples TRBV20-1 to TRBJ1-5; D might be TRBD1 (5 bases). There are 13 residues in the CDR3. CDR1 DFQATT and CDR2 SNEGSKA come from the germline V gene (reference sequence). Here the CDR3 reads CSSGGASSQPQHF. CDR3 DNA sequence: TGCAGTTCAGGAGGGGCCAGCAGTCAGCCCCAGCATTTT.

This clonotype came up once. A much larger clone differs by one base, so this may be a read error. This rearrangement joins TRBV7-3 to TRBJ2-5, with 8 bases fitting TRBD1. Germline lookup yields CDR1 SGHTA and CDR2 FQGTGA. The CDR3 runs 14 residues. For the CDR3, the DNA is TGTACCAGCAGCTCCGGACAGGGCGGAGAGACCCAGTACTTC. Its protein is CTSSSGQGGETQYF.

The chain has TRBV4-1 and TRBJ2-3; TRBD2 matches 14 bases. There are 16 residues in the CDR3. Germline CDR1 MGHRA, CDR2 YSYEKL. The V gene end was trimmed by 6 bases and the J gene end by 5 bases; junction bases not matched to a gene: 7. The CDR3 here is CASRPGTSGSLDTQYF. CDR3 DNA: TGCGCCAGCAGACCGGGGACTAGCGGGAGTTTAGATACGCAGTATTTT.

This clonotype was seen ten or more times. The CDR3 region has the DNA TGTGCCAGCAGCAAACTAGCGGAGAGCTCCTACAATGAGCAGTTCTTC. This codes for CASSKLAESSYNEQFF. This sequence joins TRBV6-1 and TRBJ2-1, with 8 bases identical to TRBD2. This CDR3 has 16 amino acids. V lost 6 bases to trimming and J lost 0 bases; unmatched junction nucleotides: 7. The V gene's germline CDR1 is MNHNS and CDR2 SASEGT.

This clonotype has ten or more counts. The rearrangement joins TRBV11-2 to TRBJ1-2; a weak D match, TRBD1 (6 bases). The CDR3 sequence is 16 residues long. Germline V gives CDR1 SGHAT, CDR2 FQNNGV. Trimming removed 5 bases from V and 5 bases from J, with 21 bases in between. CDR3 in DNA: TGTGCCAGCAGCCCAATAAGAACAGGGACCATGTATGGCTACACCTTC. It yields the protein CASSPIRTGTMYGYTF.

The genes are TRBV4-3 and TRBJ2-7; the match to TRBD1 covers 7 bases. Germline V CDR1 and CDR2: LGHNA, YSLEER. CDR3 length equals 14 residues. The J segment lost 3 bases and the V segment lost 7 bases, leaving 9 bases of the junction unmatched. The CDR3: CASILQRDSYEQYF. As DNA, the CDR3 is TGCGCCAGCATCCTACAGAGGGACAGCTACGAGCAGTACTTC.

The rearrangement uses TRBV2 and TRBJ1-5; no clear D gene. Germline V CDR1 and CDR2: SNHLY, FYNNEI. V was clipped by 5 bases and J by 0 bases, with 8 bases between them. The CDR3 is 14 residues long. The CDR3 spells CASSKGDSNQPQHF. For the CDR3, the DNA is TGTGCCAGCAGTAAAGGCGATAGCAATCAGCCCCAGCATTTT.

Only a few counts were recorded for this clonotype. This sequence joins TRBV27 and TRBJ2-3; possibly TRBD1 for D (5 bases). The ends were cut back, 6 bases at V and 4 bases at J, with 11 bases in the middle. CDR3 length: 13 amino acids. Germline V gene data show CDR1 as MNHEY and CDR2 as SMNVEV (reference sequence). The CDR3 here is CASRAGLADTQYF. Here the CDR3 DNA reads TGTGCCAGCAGAGCAGGGTTGGCAGATACGCAGTATTTT.

V gene TRBV4-2 combines with J gene TRBJ2-7, with a weak D call TRBD1 (5 bases). Germline V gene data show CDR1 as LGHNA and CDR2 as YNFKEQ. The CDR3 length is 16 residues. V dropped 7 bases and J dropped 0 bases, with 19 bases sitting between them. The CDR3 DNA is TGTGCCAGCAACCTAAGAAGACAGCCGAGCTCCTACGAGCAGTACTTC. Translation: CASNLRRQPSSYEQYF.

This clonotype is judged medium-sized. The chain employs TRBV7-3 and TRBJ2-5; D gene uncertain. Germline V lookup: CDR1 SGHTA, CDR2 FQGTGA. The V end was cut by 3 bases, the J end by 5 bases, with 4 bases between. The CDR3 contains 11 residues. The CDR3 protein is CASSFQETQYF. CDR3 DNA sequence: TGTGCCAGCAGCTTTCAGGAGACCCAGTACTTC.

This clonotype was detected many times. The V and J genes are TRBV20-1 and TRBJ1-5; D may be TRBD1 (6 bases). Germline V gene lookup returns CDR1 DFQATT and CDR2 SNEGSKA (reference sequence). The ends were cut back, 0 bases at V and 6 bases at J, with 15 bases in the middle. The CDR3 runs to 15 residues. The DNA for the CDR3 is TGCAGTGCTAGAGATTATGGGGGCGAGGGTCAGCCCCAGCATTTT. Amino acids: CSARDYGGEGQPQHF.